This T cell receptor (beta chain) derives from a study of blood T cell repertoires in COVID-19. Study summary: The United States, Italy and Spain were the sources of the acute and convalescent COVID-19 samples. PBMCs, B-cell-depleted T cells, or T cells were the source of the cDNA or gDNA that made up the material.

In the original analysis: Reference gene primer amplification yielded estimated nucleated cell counts. Here immunoSEQ multiplex PCR was the method, and the copy in TCRdb shows in-frame clones only, minus some. V and J calls and clone size are those listed in that table; D and trimming were worked out from the DNA. Of roughly 220,000 clones listed, about 86% are singletons. The V gene's germline CDR1 is LNHDA and CDR2 SQIVND (reference sequence). Trimming shortened V by 5 bases and J by 3 bases, and 12 bases separated the two germline ends. This CDR3 has 14 amino acids. The chain has TRBV19 and TRBJ2-3, with a weak D call TRBD1 (5 bases). The source of this sequence is a woman in her twenties or thirties who had recovered from COVID-19. Input material: peripheral blood. The CDR3 protein is CASSFSPGTDTQYF. The CDR3 DNA follows: TGTGCCAGTAGTTTCTCCCCAGGGACAGATACGCAGTATTTT.